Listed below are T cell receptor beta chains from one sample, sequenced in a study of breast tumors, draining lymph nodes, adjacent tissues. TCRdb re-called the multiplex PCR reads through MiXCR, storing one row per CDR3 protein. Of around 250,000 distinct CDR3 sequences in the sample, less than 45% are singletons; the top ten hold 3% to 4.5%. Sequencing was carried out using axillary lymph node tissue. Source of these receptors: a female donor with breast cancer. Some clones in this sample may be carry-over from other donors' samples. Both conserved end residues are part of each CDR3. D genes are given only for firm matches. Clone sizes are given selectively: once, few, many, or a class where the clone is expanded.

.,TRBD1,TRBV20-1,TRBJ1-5,CSASGQGGNQHF,TGCAGTGCTAGTGGACAGGGAGGCAATCAGCATTTT
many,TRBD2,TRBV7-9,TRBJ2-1,CASSARLAGGQNYNEQFF,TGTGCCAGCAGCGCCAGACTAGCGGGGGGGCAGAACTACAATGAGCAGTTCTTC
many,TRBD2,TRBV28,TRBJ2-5,CASTRGGQETQYF,TGTGCCAGCACCCGGGGGGGGCAAGAGACCCAGTACTTC
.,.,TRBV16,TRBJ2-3,CASSPVELPDTQYF,TGTGCCAGCAGCCCAGTGGAGCTACCAGATACGCAGTATTTT
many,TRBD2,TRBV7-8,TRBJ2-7,CASTLTSGDSYEQYF,TGTGCCAGCACACTAACTAGCGGAGACTCCTACGAGCAGTACTTC
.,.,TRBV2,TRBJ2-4,CAGSEWGGLRYF,TGTGCCGGCAGTGAATGGGGCGGCCTTCGATACTTC
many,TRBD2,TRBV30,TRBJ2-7,CAWSPGLGGEQYF,TGTGCCTGGAGTCCGGGACTAGGTGGCGAGCAGTACTTC
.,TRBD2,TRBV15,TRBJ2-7,CATSRGRLAGHYEQYF,TGTGCCACCAGCAGGGGAAGACTAGCGGGACACTACGAGCAGTACTTC
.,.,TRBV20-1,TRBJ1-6,CSAREAGYSNSPLHF,TGCAGTGCTAGAGAGGCAGGGTATTCAAATTCACCCCTCCACTTT
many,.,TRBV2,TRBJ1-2,CASTGLTIGYTF,TGTGCCAGCACAGGGTTAACTATTGGCTACACCTTC
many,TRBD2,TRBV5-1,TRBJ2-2,CASSLWSGSGTGELFF,TGCGCCAGCAGCTTGTGGAGCGGGAGTGGCACCGGGGAGCTGTTTTTT
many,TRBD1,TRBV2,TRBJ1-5,CASNGQGRVSNQPQHF,TGTGCCAGCAATGGACAGGGGAGGGTCAGCAATCAGCCCCAGCATTTT
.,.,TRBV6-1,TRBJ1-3,CASSEWSIGDTIYF,TGTGCCAGCAGTGAATGGTCAATTGGAGACACCATATATTTT
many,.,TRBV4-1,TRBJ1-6,CASSQRGSDNSPLHF,TGCGCCAGCAGCCAAAGGGGTTCCGACAATTCACCCCTCCACTTT
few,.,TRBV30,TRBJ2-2,CAWTQGQYTGELFF,TGTGCCTGGACCCAGGGCCAATACACCGGGGAGCTGTTTTTT
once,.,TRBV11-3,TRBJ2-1,CASSLDGALSSYNEQSF,TGTGCCAGCAGCTTAGATGGCGCCCTTAGCTCCTACAATGAGCAGTCCTTC
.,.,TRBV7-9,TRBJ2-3,CASSSGPQGADTQYF,TGTGCCAGCAGCTCCGGTCCCCAAGGTGCAGATACGCAGTATTTT
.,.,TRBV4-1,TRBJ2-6,CASSQDATDTNVLTF,TGCGCCAGCAGCCAAGATGCGACGGATACTAACGTCCTGACTTTC
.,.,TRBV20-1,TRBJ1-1,CSAREVGRSTEAFF,TGCAGTGCTAGAGAAGTCGGCCGCTCCACTGAAGCTTTCTTT
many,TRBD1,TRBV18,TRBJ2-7,CASQGESYEQYF,TGTGCCAGCCAGGGGGAGTCCTACGAGCAGTACTTC
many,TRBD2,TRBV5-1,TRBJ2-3,CASSPPGLADTQYF,TGCGCCAGCAGCCCCCCGGGACTAGCAGATACGCAGTATTTT
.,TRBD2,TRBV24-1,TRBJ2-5,CARDLSGLGETQYF,TGTGCTAGAGATCTTAGCGGACTAGGAGAGACCCAGTACTTC
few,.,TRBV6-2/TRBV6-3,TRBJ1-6,CASSYSRLLDSPLHF,TGTGCCAGCAGTTACTCCCGGCTATTAGATTCACCCCTCCACTTT
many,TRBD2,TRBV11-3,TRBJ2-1,CASSLALTSGSDEQFF,TGTGCCAGCAGCTTGGCTCTGACTAGCGGGAGCGATGAGCAGTTCTTC
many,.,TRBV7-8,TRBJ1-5,CASSLLTTEVNQPQHF,TGTGCCAGCAGCTTACTGACGACTGAGGTCAATCAGCCCCAGCATTTT
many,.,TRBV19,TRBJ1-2,CASTKGGLNYGYTF,TGTGCCAGTACAAAGGGGGGGCTAAACTATGGCTACACCTTC
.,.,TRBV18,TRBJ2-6,CASSPRGFSGANVLTF,TGTGCCAGCTCACCACGAGGGTTTTCTGGGGCCAACGTCCTGACTTTC
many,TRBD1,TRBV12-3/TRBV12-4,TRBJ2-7,CASSDRQGAAEQYF,TGTGCCAGCAGCGACCGACAGGGCGCCGCCGAGCAGTACTTC
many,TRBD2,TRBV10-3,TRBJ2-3,CAISDGTSGAQGTQYF,TGTGCCATCAGTGACGGGACTAGCGGAGCCCAAGGTACGCAGTATTTT
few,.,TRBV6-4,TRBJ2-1,CASSHEIYNEQFF,TGTGCCAGCAGTCACGAGATCTACAATGAGCAGTTCTTC
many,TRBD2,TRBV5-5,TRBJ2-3,CASSSRTSGGTDTQYF,TGTGCCAGCAGCTCTCGGACTAGCGGGGGCACAGATACGCAGTATTTT
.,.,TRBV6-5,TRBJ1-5,CASRHAGAYSNQPQHF,TGTGCCAGCAGACACGCGGGGGCATATAGCAATCAGCCCCAGCATTTT
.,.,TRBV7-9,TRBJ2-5,CASSLAEGEETQYF,TGTGCCAGCAGCTTAGCGGAGGGGGAAGAGACCCAGTACTTC
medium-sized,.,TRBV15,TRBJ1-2,CATSSIGSGYTF,TGTGCCACCAGCAGTATCGGGTCTGGCTACACCTTC
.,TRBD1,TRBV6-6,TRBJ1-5,CASSYRDRGFQRGQPQHF,TGTGCCAGCAGTTACCGGGACAGGGGATTTCAGCGGGGTCAGCCCCAGCATTTT
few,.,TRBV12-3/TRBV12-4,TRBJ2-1,CASSLRGGGQSSYNEQFF,TGTGCCAGCAGTTTAAGGGGGGGGGGCCAGAGCTCCTACAATGAGCAGTTCTTC
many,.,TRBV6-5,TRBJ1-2,CASSYRAGDGYTF,TGTGCCAGCAGTTACAGGGCGGGGGATGGCTACACCTTC
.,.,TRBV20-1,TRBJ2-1,CSASGQGINEQFF,TGCAGTGCTAGCGGGCAGGGAATCAATGAGCAGTTCTTC
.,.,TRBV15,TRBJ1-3,CAGRGGTGNTTYF,TGTGCTGGCAGGGGAGGGACTGGAAACACCACATATTTT
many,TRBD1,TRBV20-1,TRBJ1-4,CSADRGDEKLFF,TGCAGTGCTGACAGGGGTGATGAAAAACTGTTTTTT
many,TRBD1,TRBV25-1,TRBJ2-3,CASRSDREIGTQYF,TGTGCCAGCAGATCGGACAGGGAAATCGGTACGCAGTATTTT
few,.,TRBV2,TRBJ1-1,CASSETVMNTEAFF,TGTGCCAGCAGTGAAACGGTTATGAACACTGAAGCTTTCTTT
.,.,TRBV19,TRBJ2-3,CASSIGAGDTDTQYF,TGTGCCAGTAGTATCGGGGCAGGGGACACAGATACGCAGTATTTT
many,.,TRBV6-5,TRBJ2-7,CASSYSGGEQYF,TGTGCCAGCAGTTACTCAGGTGGCGAGCAGTACTTC
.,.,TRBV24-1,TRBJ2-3,CATSDLRRRRSTDTQYF,TGTGCCACCAGTGATTTGAGGCGGAGGAGATCCACAGATACGCAGTATTTT
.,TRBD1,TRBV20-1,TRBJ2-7,CSAPGTGGYEQYF,TGCAGTGCCCCCGGGACAGGCGGCTACGAGCAGTACTTC
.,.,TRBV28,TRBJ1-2,CASREGYGYTF,TGTGCCAGCAGGGAGGGATATGGCTACACCTTC
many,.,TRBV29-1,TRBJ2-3,CSVEPGTDTQYF,TGCAGCGTTGAACCAGGGACAGATACGCAGTATTTT
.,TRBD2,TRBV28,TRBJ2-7,CASTNLPGLAGGKYF,TGTGCCAGCACCAACCTTCCGGGACTAGCGGGAGGAAAGTACTTC
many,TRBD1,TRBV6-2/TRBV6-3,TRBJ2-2,CASSRQGRELFF,TGTGCCAGCAGTCGACAGGGCAGGGAGCTGTTTTTT